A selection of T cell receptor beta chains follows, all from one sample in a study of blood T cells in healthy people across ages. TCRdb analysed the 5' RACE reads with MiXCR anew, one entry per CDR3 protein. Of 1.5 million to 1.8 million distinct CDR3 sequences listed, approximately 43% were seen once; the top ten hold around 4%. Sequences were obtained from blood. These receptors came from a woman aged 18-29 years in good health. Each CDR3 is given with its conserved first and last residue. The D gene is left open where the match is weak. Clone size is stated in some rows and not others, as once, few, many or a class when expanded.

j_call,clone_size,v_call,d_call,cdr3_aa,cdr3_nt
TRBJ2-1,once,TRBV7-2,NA,CASSFHQGVYNERFF,TGTGCCAGCAGCTTTCACCAAGGTGTATACAATGAGCGGTTCTTC
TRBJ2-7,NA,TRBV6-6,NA,CASTGRGDYEQYF,TGTGCCAGCACTGGCAGGGGGGACTACGAGCAGTACTTC
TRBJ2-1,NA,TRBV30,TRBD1,CAGSVRDSKQFF,TGTGCCGGGAGTGTTCGGGACAGCAAGCAGTTCTTC
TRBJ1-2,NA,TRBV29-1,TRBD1,CSAEGATGVYGYTF,TGCAGCGCCGAGGGAGCGACAGGGGTGTATGGCTACACCTTC
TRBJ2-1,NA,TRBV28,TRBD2,CASSLYTSGGRYNEQFF,TGTGCCAGCAGTTTATACACTAGCGGGGGTCGCTACAATGAGCAGTTCTTC
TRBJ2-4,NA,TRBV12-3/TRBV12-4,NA,CASRHTRGRGPNIQYF,TGTGCCAGCAGGCATACCAGGGGTAGAGGCCCAAACATTCAGTACTTC
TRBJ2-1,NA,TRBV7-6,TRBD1,CASSLGTGRREQFF,TGTGCCAGCAGCTTAGGGACAGGTCGTCGTGAGCAGTTCTTC
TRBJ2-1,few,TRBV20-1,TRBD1,CSARDPVQGYNEQFF,TGCAGTGCTAGAGATCCGGTACAGGGGTACAATGAGCAGTTCTTC
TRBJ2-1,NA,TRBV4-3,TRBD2,CASSQGTSGKNEQFF,TGCGCCAGCAGCCAAGGGACTAGCGGGAAGAATGAGCAGTTCTTC
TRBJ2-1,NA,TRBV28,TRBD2,CASSLSLLAGVYNEQFF,TGTGCCAGCAGTTTATCCTTACTAGCGGGAGTCTACAATGAGCAGTTCTTC
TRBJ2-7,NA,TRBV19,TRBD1,CASSVTGGIYEQYF,TGTGCCAGTAGTGTGACAGGGGGAATCTACGAGCAGTACTTC
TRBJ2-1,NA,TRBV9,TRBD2,CASSTTSGSDERFF,TGTGCCAGCAGCACTACTAGCGGGAGCGATGAGCGGTTCTTC
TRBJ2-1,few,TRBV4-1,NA,CASSQVTSWSYNEQFF,TGCGCCAGCAGCCAGGTTACTAGCTGGTCCTACAATGAGCAGTTCTTC
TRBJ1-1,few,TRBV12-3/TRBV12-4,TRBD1,CASSLARGFTEAFF,TGTGCCAGCAGTTTAGCCAGGGGGTTCACTGAAGCTTTCTTT